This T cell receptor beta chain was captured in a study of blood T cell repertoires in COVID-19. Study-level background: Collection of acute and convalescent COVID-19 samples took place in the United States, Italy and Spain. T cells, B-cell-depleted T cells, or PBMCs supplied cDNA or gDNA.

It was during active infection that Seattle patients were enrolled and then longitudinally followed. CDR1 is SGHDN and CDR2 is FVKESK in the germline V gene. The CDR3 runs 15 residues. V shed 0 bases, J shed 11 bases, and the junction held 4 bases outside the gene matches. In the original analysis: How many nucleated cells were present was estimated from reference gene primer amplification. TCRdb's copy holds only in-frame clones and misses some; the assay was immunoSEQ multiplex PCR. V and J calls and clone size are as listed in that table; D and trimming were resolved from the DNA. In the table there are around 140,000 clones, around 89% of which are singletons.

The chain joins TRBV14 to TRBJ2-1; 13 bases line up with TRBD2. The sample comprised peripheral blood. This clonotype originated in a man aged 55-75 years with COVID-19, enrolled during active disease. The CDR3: CASSQELLAGGKQFF. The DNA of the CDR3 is TGTGCCAGCAGCCAAGAGTTACTAGCGGGGGGGAAGCAGTTCTTC.